A selection of T cell receptor beta chains follows, all from one sample in a study of T cells in Graves' hyperthyroidism and ophthalmopathy. One entry per CDR3 protein, called by TCRdb with MiXCR from the multiplex PCR reads. In the table there are approximately 420,000 distinct CDR3 sequences, roughly an eighth of which are singletons. The sample consisted of blood. These receptors came from a woman under 30 with Graves' hyperthyroidism. CDR3s include the opening cysteine and the closing phenylalanine or tryptophan. Rows give clone size only sometimes, using once, few, many, or a class for an expanded clone.

clone_size j_call v_call cdr3_aa
few TRBJ2-1 TRBV4-3 CASSQDRSGGRNEQFF
- TRBJ1-2 TRBV18 CASSPGTGVGYGYTF
many TRBJ2-1 TRBV6-1 CASRTSGSLNEQFF
many TRBJ2-7 TRBV27 CASRYGGTGPNEQYF
many TRBJ1-1 TRBV12-3/TRBV12-4 CASSLGRRTEAFF
many TRBJ1-2 TRBV28 CASTSTGTNYGYTF
many TRBJ2-3 TRBV6-1 CASRAGDRGTDTQYF
few TRBJ2-7 TRBV6-2/TRBV6-3 CASSRAALGYEQYF
- TRBJ1-6 TRBV10-2 CASSEELRGGSPLHF
many TRBJ2-7 TRBV6-1 CASRTSGSLYEQYF
many TRBJ1-5 TRBV12-3/TRBV12-4 CASSLSGRPQHF
few TRBJ1-2 TRBV5-6 CASTSLNRYDGYTF
many TRBJ2-7 TRBV30 CAWREPGLGSYEQYF
- TRBJ1-3 TRBV7-9 CASSRWTAISGNTIYF
few TRBJ2-1 TRBV27 CASSSGLAGGPVRHEQFF
many TRBJ1-1 TRBV10-3 CATGSWGTQNTEAFF
many TRBJ2-2 TRBV11-2 CASSRTLSNTGELFF
many TRBJ1-1 TRBV6-4 CASSTDSNTEAFF
many TRBJ2-5 TRBV5-1 CASSLNQVWGFGETQYF
- TRBJ1-6 TRBV5-1 CASSLATGDGSPLHF
- TRBJ2-4 TRBV6-2/TRBV6-3 CASRRVAKNIQYF
many TRBJ2-5 TRBV5-6 CASSLLTGTPGYF
many TRBJ2-5 TRBV28 CASKLVRQETQYF
many TRBJ2-1 TRBV20-1 CSASDGQGGNEQFF
few TRBJ1-5 TRBV28 CASSLFGFHNQPQHF
- TRBJ2-2 TRBV10-3 CATRQDNTGELFF
many TRBJ2-3 TRBV11-2 CASSLSPGDTQYF
many TRBJ1-1 TRBV30 CACYGQGAMNTEAFF
few TRBJ2-7 TRBV6-1 CASMEADEQCF
- TRBJ2-7 TRBV7-6 CASSLFGASYEQYF
many TRBJ2-1 TRBV6-2/TRBV6-3 CASRPTVLRLAGEYNEQFF
few TRBJ1-1 TRBV20-1 CSASHSSYTEAFF
- TRBJ2-4 TRBV28 CASSTRQGQRDIQYF
few TRBJ1-2 TRBV5-8 CASSPRQTGNYGYTF
many TRBJ2-5 TRBV20-1 CSARGRASSWSQYF
many TRBJ2-7 TRBV12-3/TRBV12-4 CASSLESSYEQYF
few TRBJ1-2 TRBV4-3 CVSSPSPSYGYTF
- TRBJ2-3 TRBV28 CASRFRPPDTDTQYF
many TRBJ1-1 TRBV29-1 CSVERGAGNTEAFF
many TRBJ1-2 TRBV20-1 CSALVDRENYGYTF
many TRBJ2-3 TRBV18 CASSPPTRTDTQYF
few TRBJ2-5 TRBV28 CASSPGIMHTRETQYF
many TRBJ2-1 TRBV18 CASSPPGQGPPFF
many TRBJ2-3 TRBV6-1 CASSAFGPADTQYF
few TRBJ1-5 TRBV12-5 CASGNNQPQHF
many TRBJ1-6 TRBV12-3/TRBV12-4 CASSLAGGRGNSPLHF
many TRBJ2-5 TRBV20-1 CSAGLAGAGETQYF
few TRBJ2-5 TRBV5-4 CASSWELAGGQETQYF